This entry lists 14 T cell receptor beta chains sequenced from one sample in a study of CD8 T cells in Susac syndrome (dated by TCRdb to about 2019). The library relied on the immunoSEQ multiplex PCR assay. RNA was extracted using the RNeasy kit, and about 0.5 to 1 ug of the RNA was reverse transcribed with random hexamers. In TCRdb, the public reads were trimmed at Q25 with fastp and aligned with MiXCR, with productive beta chains retained. Merged by CDR3 protein, the rows form single entries marked with the most common genes and DNA. Within this sample are a few hundred thousand distinct CDR3 sequences, with approximately 85% of them counted one time only. The ten top clones hold roughly 0.21% of the sample. The sample comprised CD8+ T cells from PBMCs. All receptors derive from a human donor with multiple sclerosis.

This chain uses TRBV28 with TRBJ2-2; tentatively, D is TRBD2 (6 bases). Trimming took off 5 bases at V and 3 bases at J, with 10 bases between the two ends. Germline CDR1 and CDR2: MDHEN and SYDVKM. The CDR3 extends over 14 amino acids. This CDR3 reads CASSRESYTGELFF. The CDR3 DNA sequence: TGTGCCAGCAGTCGGGAGAGCTACACCGGGGAGCTGTTTTTT.

This clonotype turned up a few times. This chain connects TRBV6-5 to TRBJ2-1; maybe TRBD2 (5 bases). The germline V and J ends were trimmed by 1 base and 5 bases, with 12 bases remaining between them. This CDR3 spans 15 amino acids. The germline V gene has CDR1 MNHEY and CDR2 SVGAGI. CDR3 amino acids: CASSYFGSRNNEQFF. The CDR3 DNA sequence: TGTGCCAGCAGTTACTTTGGGAGTCGGAACAATGAGCAGTTCTTC.

The rearrangement links TRBV10-3 to TRBJ2-3, with TRBD2 as a possible D gene (6 bases). The CDR3 covers 17 residues. In germline, CDR1 is ENHRY, CDR2 SYGVKD. Trimming removed 2 bases at V and 1 base at J, with 16 bases between. The CDR3 region has the DNA TGTGCCATCAGTGAGCCCCCCCCGGGACTTCGCACAGATACGCAGTATTTT. It is translated as CAISEPPPGLRTDTQYF.

The rearrangement links TRBV7-9 to TRBJ2-7, with no clear D. CDR1 and CDR2 from the germline V gene are SEHNR and FQNEAQ (reference sequence). The CDR3 is made up of 13 amino acids. With 1 base removed from V and 3 bases from J, the gap between germline ends came to 7 bases. The CDR3: CASSLEGFYEQYF. CDR3 nucleotides: TGTGCCAGCAGCTTAGAAGGGTTCTACGAGCAGTACTTC.

The CDR3 here is CASSLGAGDQETQYF. The DNA of the CDR3 is TGTGCCAGCAGCTTGGGTGCGGGAGACCAAGAGACCCAGTACTTC. The chain has TRBV5-4 and TRBJ2-5; 7 bases are shared with TRBD2. The V segment lost 0 bases and the J segment 0 bases; nucleotides outside the gene matches: 2. Germline CDR1 reads SGHNT; CDR2 reads YYREEE (reference sequence). CDR3 length equals 15 residues.

This clonotype showed up just once. The genes are TRBV12-3 or TRBV12-4 and TRBJ2-7, with TRBD2 matching 10 bases. With 7 bases clipped from V and 2 bases from J, the junction kept 5 bases outside the gene matches. The CDR3 spans 14 residues. In nucleotides, the CDR3 is TGTGCCAGCAAAGAGCTAGCGGGAGCCTACGAGCAGTACTTC. Protein: CASKELAGAYEQYF.

This chain uses TRBV14 with TRBJ1-1, with D perhaps matching TRBD1 (6 bases). The germline gives CDR1 SGHDN, CDR2 FVKESK. The CDR3 length is 17 residues. Trimming took 4 bases from V and 0 from J, leaving 18 bases between them. This CDR3 reads CASSPLLRGGMNTEAFF. The CDR3 nucleotides are TGTGCCAGCAGCCCGCTTCTCAGGGGAGGGATGAACACTGAAGCTTTCTTT.

The CDR3 bases are TGCGCCAGCAGCCAAGGTGGGGGCGGTCTCTACGAGCAGTACTTC. It translates to CASSQGGGGLYEQYF. This chain connects TRBV4-3 to TRBJ2-7; possible D gene TRBD1, 6 bases. The germline CDR1 and CDR2 sequences are LGHNA and YSLEER. Trimming stripped 1 base from V and 3 bases from J, with 13 bases between. The CDR3 is 15 amino acids.

The genes are TRBV28 and TRBJ2-3, with D unclear. CDR1 is MDHEN and CDR2 is SYDVKM in the germline V gene. V lost 1 base to trimming and J lost 2 bases, with 10 bases between them. The length of the CDR3 is 15 residues. In DNA form, the CDR3 reads TGTGCCAGCAGTTTATTAGGTCAGACCACAGATACGCAGTATTTT. Translation gives CASSLLGQTTDTQYF.

The chain joins TRBV2 to TRBJ2-5; TRBD2 aligns across 8 bases. Germline CDR1 is SNHLY and CDR2 is FYNNEI. The CDR3 totals 14 residues. Trimming took 7 bases from V and 4 from J; bases not matched to a gene: 8. CDR3 protein: CASKVAGYGETQYF. The CDR3 region has the DNA TGTGCCAGCAAGGTAGCGGGATACGGAGAGACCCAGTACTTC.

The gene calls are TRBV6-5 and TRBJ1-2; D gene unclear. The ends were cut back, 2 bases at V and 8 bases at J, with 9 bases in the middle. The CDR3 is made up of 12 amino acids. Germline V gives CDR1 MNHEY, CDR2 SVGAGI. The CDR3 DNA reads as TGTGCCAGCAGTTACGGTAACGAAGGCTACACCTTC. Encoded protein: CASSYGNEGYTF.

V gene TRBV10-1 combines with J gene TRBJ2-7; 8 positions match TRBD2. The V gene's germline CDR1 is WNHNN and CDR2 SYGVQD (reference sequence). V shed 2 bases and J 4 bases; nucleotides not matched to a gene: 7. This CDR3 has 15 residues. This CDR3 reads CASSEGRPGGYEQYF. CDR3 coding DNA: TGCGCCAGCAGTGAGGGACGGCCGGGAGGGTACGAGCAGTACTTC.

The chain joins TRBV29-1 to TRBJ2-7, with D perhaps TRBD1 or TRBD2 (6 bases each). Germline CDR1 SQVTM, CDR2 ANQGSEA. The CDR3 totals 12 residues. The V end was cut by 4 bases, the J end by 2 bases, with 9 bases between. The CDR3 DNA is TGCAGCGTTGCTAGGGGGGCCTACGAGCAGTACTTC. It codes for CSVARGAYEQYF.

This clonotype was observed once. V gene TRBV20-1 combines with J gene TRBJ2-7, with 7 bases fitting TRBD1. From germline, CDR1 is DFQATT and CDR2 SNEGSKA (reference sequence). Trimming took 0 bases from V and 2 from J; bases not matched to a gene: 10. The CDR3 has 16 amino acids. In DNA form, the CDR3 reads TGCAGTGCTAGAGATGGGGACAGTTTAAGTGCCTACGAGCAGTACTTC. Translation gives CSARDGDSLSAYEQYF.